Listed here are 21 T cell receptor beta chains from one sample, sequenced in a study of patients and donors after allogeneic stem cell transplantation. TCRdb redid the calling of the RT-PCR reads with MiXCR, one entry per CDR3 protein. The data show about a million distinct CDR3 sequences, with roughly 18% seen just once and 6% held by the top ten. The source material was blood, either unsorted or a sorted T cell fraction (not recorded which). The receptors were gathered from a human donor who was either an allogeneic HSCT recipient or a stem cell or donor lymphocyte infusion donor (not recorded which). It is not recorded whose cells these are; they may come from a transplant donor.

The chain uses TRBV27 and TRBJ2-3, with D maybe TRBD2 (6 bases). This CDR3 region has 15 residues. Trimming took 2 bases from V and 3 from J, leaving 12 bases between them. The germline gives CDR1 MNHEY, CDR2 SMNVEV (reference sequence). CDR3 sequence reads: CASSLQAGRTDTQYF. The CDR3 DNA sequence: TGTGCCAGCAGTTTACAGGCGGGGAGGACAGATACGCAGTATTTT.

The chain carries TRBV30 and TRBJ1-1; D gene ambiguous. The CDR3 extends over 14 amino acids. V dropped 4 bases and J dropped 9 bases, with 21 bases sitting between them. CDR1 is GTSNPN, CDR2 SVGIG, per germline (reference sequence). CDR3 in amino acids: CAWILNGRGPKAFF. The CDR3 DNA follows: TGTGCCTGGATCCTGAACGGGCGCGGTCCGAAAGCTTTCTTT.

This clonotype was counted at least ten times. V usage is TRBV5-1 and J usage is TRBJ1-1; 9 positions agree with TRBD1. Trimming at V came to 1 base and at J to 7 bases, leaving 5 bases not matched to a gene. The CDR3 loop spans 14 amino acids. CDR1 and CDR2 (germline): SGHRS, YFSETQ. CDR3 bases: TGCGCCAGCAGCTTGACAGGGGGCAGGGGTGAAGCTTTCTTT. Protein product: CASSLTGGRGEAFF.

The sample holds a few counts of this clonotype. The V gene is TRBV12-3 or TRBV12-4, the J gene TRBJ1-2, with D maybe TRBD1 (6 bases). The CDR3 consists of 12 residues. Trimming stripped 6 bases from V and 8 bases from J, with 13 bases between. CDR3 in amino acids: CASRPRGGGYTF. DNA for the CDR3: TGTGCCAGCAGGCCCAGGGGAGGAGGCTACACCTTC.

The rearrangement links TRBV12-3 or TRBV12-4 to TRBJ1-4; 9 bases align to TRBD1. V shed 5 bases and J 6 bases; nucleotides not matched to a gene: 10. The CDR3 covers 16 residues. CDR3: CASSRRGQGRDEKLFF. The CDR3 DNA follows: TGTGCCAGCAGTCGCAGAGGACAGGGGAGGGATGAAAAACTGTTTTTT.

Only a few counts were recorded for this clonotype. This rearrangement joins TRBV5-1 to TRBJ2-7, with unresolved D. Per germline, CDR1 SGHRS and CDR2 YFSETQ. Trimming left V 0 bases short and J 3 bases short, with 13 bases between. CDR3 length: 15 amino acids. CDR3 residues: CASSLGGAQNYEQYF. In DNA form, the CDR3 reads TGCGCCAGCAGCTTGGGCGGAGCTCAGAACTACGAGCAGTACTTC.

This rearrangement joins TRBV12-3 or TRBV12-4 to TRBJ2-5; 9 bases are shared with TRBD2. This CDR3 has 15 amino acids. V lost 2 bases, J lost 2 bases, and 3 bases stayed unmatched. This CDR3 is CASSLSGLAQETQYF. DNA for the CDR3: TGTGCCAGCAGTTTATCGGGACTAGCACAAGAGACCCAGTACTTC.

This chain connects TRBV5-1 to TRBJ2-7; 7 bases line up with TRBD1. The CDR3 runs to 16 residues. V shed 0 bases, J shed 3 bases, and the junction held 9 bases outside the gene matches. Germline V lookup: CDR1 SGHRS, CDR2 YFSETQ. CDR3 sequence reads: CASSLVPRDSLYEQYF. The CDR3 nucleotides are TGCGCCAGCAGCTTGGTGCCCCGGGACAGCCTCTACGAGCAGTACTTC.

This clonotype has a single count. V and J are TRBV7-2 and TRBJ2-7, with TRBD2 matching over 7 bases. The germline CDR1 and CDR2 sequences are SGHTA and FQGNSA. The CDR3 totals 16 residues. J was trimmed by 0 bases and V by 6 bases; bases with no gene match: 11. The CDR3 reads CASRPNAGVSSYEQYF. The CDR3 DNA reads as TGTGCCAGCAGACCCAACGCGGGGGTTAGCTCCTACGAGCAGTACTTC. Drawing the rest from reference TRBV7-2 and TRBJ2-7, the complete variable domain is GAGVSQSPSNKVTEKGKDVELRCDPISGHTALYWYRQSLGQGLEFLIYFQGNSAPDKSGLPSDRFSAERTGGSVSTLTIQRTQQEDSAVYLCASRPNAGVSSYEQYFGPGTRLTVT.

Only a few counts were recorded for this clonotype. This chain uses TRBV10-3 with TRBJ2-7, with D maybe TRBD1 (5 bases). V lost 1 base and J lost 6, with 7 bases in between. This CDR3 region has 12 residues. Germline assignment: CDR1 ENHRY and CDR2 SYGVKD. For the CDR3, the DNA is TGTGCCATCAGTGAGTTTAGGGGCGAGCAGTACTTC. Translated: CAISEFRGEQYF.

This chain connects TRBV3-1 to TRBJ1-4; no clear D. Trimming shortened V by 0 bases and J by 8 bases, and 10 bases separated the two germline ends. The CDR3 sequence is 14 residues long. Germline CDR1 LGHDT, CDR2 YNNKEL (reference sequence). This chain's CDR3 is CASSQDATFEKLFF. The CDR3 nucleotides read TGTGCCAGCAGCCAAGACGCGACTTTCGAAAAACTGTTTTTT.

In this sample, this clonotype turned up many times. The chain recombines TRBV12-3 or TRBV12-4 with TRBJ1-3; 7 bases agree with TRBD1. This CDR3 comprises 15 residues. V lost 4 bases to trimming and J lost 2 bases; unmatched junction nucleotides: 5. CDR3 nucleotides: TGTGCCAGCAGTTCCCTAACAGGGGCTGGAAACACCATATATTTT. This encodes CASSSLTGAGNTIYF.

This chain uses TRBV20-1 with TRBJ2-1; D remains ambiguous. The CDR3 extends over 15 amino acids. From germline, CDR1 is DFQATT and CDR2 SNEGSKA (reference sequence). V was pared by 0 bases and J by 9 bases, with 18 bases between. CDR3 residues: CSARDGIVGVGEQFF. The CDR3 DNA reads as TGCAGTGCTAGAGATGGGATAGTTGGTGTGGGTGAGCAGTTCTTC.

The J gene is TRBJ2-7, the V gene TRBV20-1; TRBD2 is a possible D gene (6 bases). V shed 0 bases and J shed 2 bases, with 14 bases lying between them. Germline lookup yields CDR1 DFQATT and CDR2 SNEGSKA (reference sequence). CDR3 length equals 15 residues. In DNA, the CDR3 is TGCAGTGCTAGAGATGCTGATCGGGGGACCTACGAGCAGTACTTC. Translated: CSARDADRGTYEQYF.

This chain links TRBV6-1 with TRBJ2-1; D perhaps matches TRBD2 (6 bases). The CDR3 consists of 16 residues. Trimming shortened V by 6 bases and J by 0 bases, and 15 bases separated the two germline ends. Germline CDR1 and CDR2: MNHNS and SASEGT. DNA for the CDR3: TGTGCCAGCAGACAACTAGCCTTCAGCTCCTACAATGAGCAGTTCTTC. Its translation: CASRQLAFSSYNEQFF.

The chain joins TRBV18 to TRBJ1-1; TRBD1 might be the D (6 bases). The CDR3 runs to 13 residues. The germline V gene encodes CDR1 KGHSH and CDR2 LQKENI. The ends were cut back, 1 base at V and 7 bases at J, with 10 bases in the middle. DNA of the CDR3: TGTGCCAGCTCACCACTCGGACAGTTTGAAGCTTTCTTT. Amino acid sequence: CASSPLGQFEAFF.

The chain carries TRBV5-1 and TRBJ2-7; 11 bases agree with TRBD2. The CDR3 contains 18 residues. Trimming removed 5 bases from V and 3 bases from J; junction bases left unmatched: 16. CDR1 and CDR2 (germline): SGHRS, YFSETQ. CDR3 sequence (DNA): TGCGCCAGCAGAGCTTGGGGGCTAGCGGGAGGTCCGGGCTACGAGCAGTACTTC. Protein product: CASRAWGLAGGPGYEQYF.

This rearrangement joins TRBV19 to TRBJ2-7, with TRBD2 matching over 7 bases. Germline V gene data show CDR1 as LNHDA and CDR2 as SQIVND (reference sequence). The V segment lost 6 bases and the J segment 6 bases; nucleotides outside the gene matches: 11. This CDR3 comprises 14 residues. CDR3 amino acids: CASRTTGGYGEQYF. CDR3 in DNA: TGTGCCAGTAGAACGACGGGAGGTTATGGCGAGCAGTACTTC.

The V call is TRBV2, the J call TRBJ2-2; D unclear. Trimming took off 7 bases at V and 0 bases at J, with 15 bases between the two ends. This CDR3 contains 16 residues. Germline CDR1 reads SNHLY; CDR2 reads FYNNEI. The CDR3, as DNA: TGTGCCAGCATGCCCAAGGGTCTGGCGAACACCGGGGAGCTGTTTTTT. Translated: CASMPKGLANTGELFF.

This clonotype has only a few counts. The chain links TRBV6-1 to TRBJ1-1; D unresolved. The CDR3 runs to 15 residues. Germline CDR1 reads MNHNS; CDR2 reads SASEGT. Deletions cut 1 base from V and 0 bases from J, with 9 bases between. CDR3 nucleotides: TGTGCCAGCAGTGAAGAGGGCACGATGAACACTGAAGCTTTCTTT. It specifies CASSEEGTMNTEAFF.

This clonotype has ten or more counts. The chain carries TRBV20-1 and TRBJ2-1; 13 positions match TRBD2. The germline CDR1 and CDR2 sequences are DFQATT and SNEGSKA (reference sequence). The CDR3 totals 16 residues. The ends lost 5 bases at V and 0 bases at J; junction bases unmatched: 4. CDR3 amino acids: CSALGLAGASYNEQFF. The CDR3 nucleotides are TGCAGTGCTCTCGGACTAGCGGGGGCCTCCTACAATGAGCAGTTCTTC.